This T cell receptor (beta chain) comes out of a study of prognosis after radiotherapy for stage I lung cancer. The CDR3 has 16 amino acids. Germline loops: CDR1 SGHVS, CDR2 FNYEAQ. V lost 5 bases and J lost 4, with 21 bases in between. Using two-round multiplex PCR, the authors amplified TCR beta CDR3 from genomic DNA. With primers specific to each TRBV and TRBJ gene, the first-round PCR was performed. TCRdb reprocessed the multiplex PCR reads via MiXCR and lists one record per CDR3 protein. Among 13,000 or so distinct CDR3 sequences listed, about 51% were seen once. The receptor's source is a donor over 45 with non-small cell lung cancer. The gene calls are TRBV7-6 and TRBJ2-7; possible D gene TRBD1, 6 bases. The specimen was PBMCs, collected before or after stereotactic body radiation therapy (not recorded which). The CDR3 here is CASSLYTGPSGYEQYF. In nucleotides, the CDR3 is TGTGCCAGCAGCCTCTACACAGGGCCATCAGGGTACGAGCAGTACTTC.